This TCR beta chain was identified in a study of shared clonotypes between healthy human individuals. The wider study: Three CD4 naive, three CD4 memory, two CD8 naive and one CD8 memory plate were used per donor.

This table comes from immunoSEQ multiplex PCR, and its TCRdb copy is limited to in-frame clones, with some not included. This sample yields around 610,000 clones, of which around 96% are seen a single time; about 0.12% belongs to the top ten. Trimming shortened V by 5 bases and J by 8 bases, and 15 bases separated the two germline ends. Per germline, CDR1 PRHDT and CDR2 FYEKMQ (reference sequence). This CDR3 has 13 residues. Naive CD8 isolation took CD45RO-negative cells positively selected for CCR7 and excluded terminally differentiated effector memory CD45RA+ cells. The chain recombines TRBV13 with TRBJ2-5; D might be TRBD1 (6 bases). The sequencing input was naive CD8+ T cells sorted from blood. The TCR was taken from a woman aged 25 to 45 in good health. The chain's CDR3 is CASSPDRPGTQYF. CDR3 coding DNA: TGTGCCAGCAGCCCAGACAGGCCTGGCACCCAGTACTTC.